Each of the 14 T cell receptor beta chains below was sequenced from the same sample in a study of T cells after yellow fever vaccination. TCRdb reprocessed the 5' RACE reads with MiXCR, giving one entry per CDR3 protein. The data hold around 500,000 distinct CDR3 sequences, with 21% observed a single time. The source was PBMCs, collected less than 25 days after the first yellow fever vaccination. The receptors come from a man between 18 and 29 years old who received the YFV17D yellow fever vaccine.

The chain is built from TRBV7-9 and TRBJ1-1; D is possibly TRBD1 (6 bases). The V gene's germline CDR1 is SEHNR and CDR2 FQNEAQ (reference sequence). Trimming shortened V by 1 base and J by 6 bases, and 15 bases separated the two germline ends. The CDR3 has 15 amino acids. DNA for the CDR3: TGTGCCAGCAGCTTAGGAGGGGGGAGTGGCGCTGAAGCTTTCTTT. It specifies CASSLGGGSGAEAFF.

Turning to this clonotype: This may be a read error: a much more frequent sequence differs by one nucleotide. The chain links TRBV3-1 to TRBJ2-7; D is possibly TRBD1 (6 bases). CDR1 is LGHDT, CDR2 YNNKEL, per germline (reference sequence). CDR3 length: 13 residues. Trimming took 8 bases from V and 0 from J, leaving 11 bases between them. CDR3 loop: CASGGQLSYEQYF. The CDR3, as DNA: TGTGCCAGCGGGGGCCAACTCTCCTACGAGCAGTACTTC.

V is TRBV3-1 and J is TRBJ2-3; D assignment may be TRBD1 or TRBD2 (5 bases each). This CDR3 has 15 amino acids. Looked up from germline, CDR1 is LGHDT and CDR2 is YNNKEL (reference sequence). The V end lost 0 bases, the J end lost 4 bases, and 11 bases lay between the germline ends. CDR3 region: CASSQDRGASDTQYF. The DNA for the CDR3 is TGTGCCAGCAGCCAAGATCGAGGGGCCTCAGATACGCAGTATTTT.

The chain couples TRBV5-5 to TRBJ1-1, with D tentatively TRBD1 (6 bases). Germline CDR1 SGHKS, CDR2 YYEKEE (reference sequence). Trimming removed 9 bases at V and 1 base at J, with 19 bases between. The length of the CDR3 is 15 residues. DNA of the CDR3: TGTGCCACCAAGGGAACCAACAGGGCGAACACTGAAGCTTTCTTT. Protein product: CATKGTNRANTEAFF.

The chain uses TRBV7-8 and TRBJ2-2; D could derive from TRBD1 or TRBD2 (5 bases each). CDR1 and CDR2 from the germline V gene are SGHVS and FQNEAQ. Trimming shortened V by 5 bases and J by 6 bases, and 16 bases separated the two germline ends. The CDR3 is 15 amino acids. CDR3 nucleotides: TGTGCCAGCAGCGCCCTTGGGGGACGGGCCGGGGAGCTGTTTTTT. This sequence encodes CASSALGGRAGELFF.

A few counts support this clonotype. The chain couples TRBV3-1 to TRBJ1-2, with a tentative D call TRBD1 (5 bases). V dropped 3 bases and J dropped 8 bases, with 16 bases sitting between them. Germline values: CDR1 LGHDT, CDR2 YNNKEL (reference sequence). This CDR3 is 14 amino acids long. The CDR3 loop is CASSHPGPSPGYTF. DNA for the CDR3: TGTGCCAGCAGCCACCCGGGACCGAGTCCGGGCTACACCTTC.

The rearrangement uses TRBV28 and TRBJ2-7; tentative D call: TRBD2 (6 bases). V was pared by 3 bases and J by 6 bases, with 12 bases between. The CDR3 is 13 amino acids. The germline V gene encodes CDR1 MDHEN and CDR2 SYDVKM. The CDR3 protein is CASSFRGTREQYV. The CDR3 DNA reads TGTGCCAGCAGTTTCCGGGGGACTCGCGAGCAGTACGTC.

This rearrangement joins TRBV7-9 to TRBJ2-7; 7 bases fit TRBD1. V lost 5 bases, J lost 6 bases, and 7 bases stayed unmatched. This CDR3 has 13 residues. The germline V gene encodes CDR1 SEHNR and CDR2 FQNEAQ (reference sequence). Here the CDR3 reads CASSRTGTVEQYF. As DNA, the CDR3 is TGTGCCAGCAGCCGAACTGGGACAGTCGAGCAGTACTTC.

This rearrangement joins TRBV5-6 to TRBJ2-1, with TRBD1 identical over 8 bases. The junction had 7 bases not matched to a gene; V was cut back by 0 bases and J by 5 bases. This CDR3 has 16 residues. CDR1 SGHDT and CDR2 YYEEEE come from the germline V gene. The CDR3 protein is CASSLGGRGPDNEQFF. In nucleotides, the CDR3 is TGTGCCAGCAGCTTGGGAGGCAGGGGGCCCGACAATGAGCAGTTCTTC.

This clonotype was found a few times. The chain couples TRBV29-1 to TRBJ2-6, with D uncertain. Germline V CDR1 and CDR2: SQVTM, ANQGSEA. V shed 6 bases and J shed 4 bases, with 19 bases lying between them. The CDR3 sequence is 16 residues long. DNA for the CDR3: TGCAGCGTGGTGCCGGGCCTCAACTCAGGGGCCAACGTCCTGACTTTC. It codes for CSVVPGLNSGANVLTF.

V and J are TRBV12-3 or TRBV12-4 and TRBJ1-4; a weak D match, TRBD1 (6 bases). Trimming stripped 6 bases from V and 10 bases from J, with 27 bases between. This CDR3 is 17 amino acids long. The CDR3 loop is CASSPAAGGGLGGKLFF. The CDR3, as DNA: TGTGCCAGCAGCCCCGCCGCCGGTGGGGGCCTAGGTGGAAAACTGTTTTTT.

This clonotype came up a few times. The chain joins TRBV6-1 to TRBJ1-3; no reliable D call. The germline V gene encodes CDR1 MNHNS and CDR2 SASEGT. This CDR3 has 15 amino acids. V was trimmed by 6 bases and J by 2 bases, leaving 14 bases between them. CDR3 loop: CASRDRRRAGNTIYF. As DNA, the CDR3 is TGTGCCAGCAGGGACCGGAGGAGGGCTGGAAACACCATATATTTT.

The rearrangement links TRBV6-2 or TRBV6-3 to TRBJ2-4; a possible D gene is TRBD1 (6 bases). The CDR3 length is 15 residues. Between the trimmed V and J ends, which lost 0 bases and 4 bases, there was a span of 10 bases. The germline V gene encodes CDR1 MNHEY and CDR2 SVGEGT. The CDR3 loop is CASSYSHQGKNIQYF. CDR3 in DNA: TGTGCCAGCAGTTACTCTCACCAGGGGAAAAACATTCAGTACTTC.

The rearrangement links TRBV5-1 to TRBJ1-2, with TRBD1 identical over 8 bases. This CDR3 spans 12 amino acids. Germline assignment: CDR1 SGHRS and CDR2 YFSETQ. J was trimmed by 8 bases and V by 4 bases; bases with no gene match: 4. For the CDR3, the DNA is TGCGCCAGCAGCCATGGGACAGGCGGCTACACCTTC. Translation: CASSHGTGGYTF.